The 13 T cell receptor beta chains given below trace back to one sample, sequenced in a study of a mutant IDH1 vaccine in newly diagnosed glioma. Time point: week 47, end of study. Every vaccination contained 300 ug of the mutant IDH1 20-mer peptide and was paired with topical imiquimod. Some clones are missing from TCRdb's copy, which holds only in-frame ones; the method was immunoSEQ multiplex PCR. This sample has around 94,000 clones, with roughly 90% found just once. Antigen specificity for these receptors is unknown. This specimen consisted of PBMCs, obtained from a glioma patient whose treatment included an IDH1 peptide vaccine. Receptor source: a woman between 50 and 59 years old with glioma.

The chain combines TRBV2 with TRBJ1-5; perhaps TRBD1 as D (6 bases). CDR3 length: 13 amino acids. Germline V lookup: CDR1 SNHLY, CDR2 FYNNEI. The V end lost 5 bases, the J end lost 7 bases, and 12 bases lay between the germline ends. The CDR3 nucleotides are TGTGCCAGCAGTCTGAAGACAGGACAGCCCCAGCATTTT. Protein: CASSLKTGQPQHF. Looking up the rest from reference TRBV2 and TRBJ1-5 gives the full variable domain: EPEVTQTPSHQVTQMGQEVILRCVPISNHLYFYWYRQILGQKVEFLVSFYNNEISEKSEIFDDQFSVERPDGSNFTLKIRSTKLEDSAMYFCASSLKTGQPQHFGDGTRLSIL.

The V call is TRBV27, the J call TRBJ1-5; 12 bases line up with TRBD1. This CDR3 region has 14 residues. The ends lost 6 bases at V and 5 bases at J; junction bases unmatched: 2. The germline V gene encodes CDR1 MNHEY and CDR2 SMNVEV (reference sequence). In nucleotides, the CDR3 is TGTGCCAGCAGAGGGACAGGGGGCGATCAGCCCCAGCATTTT. Protein sequence: CASRGTGGDQPQHF.

The V call is TRBV30, the J call TRBJ2-5; D call uncertain. CDR1 is GTSNPN, CDR2 SVGIG, per germline (reference sequence). This CDR3 contains 11 residues. V was clipped by 0 bases and J by 5 bases, with 4 bases between them. CDR3 DNA sequence: TGTGCCTGGAGTGTGCTGGAGACCCAGTACTTC. Translating gives CAWSVLETQYF. Filled out from reference TRBV30 and TRBJ2-5, the complete variable domain reads SQTIHQWPATLVQPVGSPLSLECTVEGTSNPNLYWYRQAAGRGLQLLFYSVGIGQISSEVPQNLSASRPQDRQFILSSKKLLLSDSGFYLCAWSVLETQYFGPGTRLLVL.

This clone was observed once. The chain employs TRBV30 and TRBJ2-3, with TRBD1 as a possible D gene (5 bases). Deletions cut 3 bases from V and 3 bases from J, with 13 bases between. The length of the CDR3 is 14 residues. Germline values: CDR1 GTSNPN, CDR2 SVGIG (reference sequence). This CDR3 is CAWRSRGATDTQYF. The CDR3 region has the DNA TGTGCCTGGAGGTCAAGGGGTGCGACAGATACGCAGTATTTT.

The chain has TRBV11-2 and TRBJ2-5; a possible D gene is TRBD2 (5 bases). This CDR3 is 16 amino acids long. V gave up 5 bases and J gave up 1 base, with 17 bases separating them. Germline V lookup: CDR1 SGHAT, CDR2 FQNNGV. CDR3 nucleotide sequence: TGTGCCAGCAGCCGCGGACTTCCCACTTCCCAAGAGACCCAGTACTTC. Its protein is CASSRGLPTSQETQYF. The complete variable domain, with remaining parts taken from reference TRBV11-2 and TRBJ2-5, reads EAGVAQSPRYKIIEKRQSVAFWCNPISGHATLYWYQQILGQGPKLLIQFQNNGVVDDSQLPKDRFSAERLKGVDSTLKIQPAKLEDSAVYLCASSRGLPTSQETQYFGPGTRLLVL.

The gene calls are TRBV2 and TRBJ2-5, with 9 positions matching TRBD2. The germline V gene has CDR1 SNHLY and CDR2 FYNNEI. The length of the CDR3 is 16 residues. V was clipped by 4 bases and J by 1 base; unmatched bases: 7. The chain's CDR3 is CASSGVLAGSQETQYF. The CDR3 DNA reads as TGTGCCAGCAGTGGGGTTCTAGCGGGATCCCAAGAGACCCAGTACTTC.

The chain uses TRBV6-5 and TRBJ2-1; 8 nucleotides match TRBD2. V trimming: 4 bases; J trimming: 4 bases; junction bases outside the gene matches: 9. The germline V gene has CDR1 MNHEY and CDR2 SVGAGI. The CDR3 is made up of 16 amino acids. DNA of the CDR3: TGTGCCAGCAGTTCGGTAGCGGGAATAACGTACAATGAGCAGTTCTTC. As protein: CASSSVAGITYNEQFF.

Written as DNA, the CDR3 is TGTGCCGGTAGCGGTCCAGGCCGGAACAATGAGCAGTTCTTC. It yields the protein CAGSGPGRNNEQFF. The chain has TRBV9 and TRBJ2-1; D may be TRBD2 (6 bases). V shed 10 bases and J shed 5 bases, with 19 bases lying between them. This CDR3 has 14 residues. Germline CDR1 is SGDLS and CDR2 is YYNGEE.

The chain employs TRBV28 and TRBJ1-5; D is uncertain. Germline V gene data show CDR1 as MDHEN and CDR2 as SYDVKM. Trimming left V 2 bases short and J 7 bases short, with 9 bases between. This CDR3 region has 13 residues. DNA for the CDR3: TGTGCCAGCAGTTTAGTGGGAGGACAGCCCCAGCATTTT. Translating gives CASSLVGGQPQHF.

V gene TRBV27 combines with J gene TRBJ2-7, with 11 bases that match TRBD2. The CDR3 is 19 residues long. V lost 5 bases to trimming and J lost 0 bases; unmatched junction nucleotides: 15. Germline CDR1 is MNHEY and CDR2 is SMNVEV (reference sequence). The CDR3 DNA reads TGTGCCAGCAGTCCGCGACACAGGGGGCTAGCGGGAGGCTCCTACGAGCAGTACTTC. This gives the protein CASSPRHRGLAGGSYEQYF.

For this clone: This sample includes further DNA sequences coding for the same CDR3. This chain links TRBV5-1 with TRBJ1-3; perhaps TRBD1 as D (5 bases). Germline lookup yields CDR1 SGHRS and CDR2 YFSETQ. The CDR3 has 16 residues. V was cut by 0 bases and J by 0 bases, with 10 bases left in between. In DNA, the CDR3 is TGCGCCAGCAGCTTGGGGGGGACGAGCTCTGGAAACACCATATATTTT. This encodes CASSLGGTSSGNTIYF. Full variable domain (remainder filled in from reference TRBV5-1 and TRBJ1-3): KAGVTQTPRYLIKTRGQQVTLSCSPISGHRSVSWYQQTPGQGLQFLFEYFSETQRNKGNFPGRFSGRQFSNSRSEMNVSTLELGDSALYLCASSLGGTSSGNTIYFGEGSWLTVV.

The J gene is TRBJ2-5, the V gene TRBV4-1; D may correspond to TRBD1 or TRBD2 (7 bases each). TRBJ2-7 explains the end of the DNA better; the J call may be wrong. The CDR3 spans 15 residues. Germline loops: CDR1 MGHRA, CDR2 YSYEKL. As DNA, the CDR3 is TGCGCCAGCAGCCCCCGTAACAGGGGAGGGTACGAGCAGTACTTC. It yields the protein CASSPRNRGGYEQYF.

The J gene is TRBJ2-1, the V gene TRBV15; tentatively, D is TRBD2 (6 bases). Trimming left V 0 bases short and J 6 bases short, with 15 bases between. The CDR3 sequence is 16 residues long. CDR1 is LNHNV and CDR2 is YYDKDF in the germline V gene (reference sequence). In DNA form, the CDR3 reads TGTGCCACCAGCAGAGAAGTTGGCGGGATGGCCAATGAGCAGTTCTTC. Encoded protein: CATSREVGGMANEQFF.